Below, 27 T cell receptor beta chains from the same sample are listed, as sequenced in a study of blood T cell repertoires in COVID-19 (dated by TCRdb to 2018 to 2021). The library was built by means of the immunoSEQ multiplex PCR assay. Entries here come from immuneACCESS through TCRdb and include only in-frame sequences with V and J called. Some clones fail to appear in such tables; in the studies checked, an unresolved V gene covers under half of the shortfall, and the cause of the remainder is unknown. This sample has approximately 200,000 clones in its table, and under 85% of those were observed once. About 7.8% of the sample goes to the ten largest clones. Sequenced sample: peripheral blood. All receptors come from an elderly woman with COVID-19, enrolled during active disease.

The V call is TRBV18, the J call TRBJ1-1; D unresolved. V was shortened by 6 bases and J by 10 bases, with 12 bases between the two germline ends. Per germline, CDR1 KGHSH and CDR2 LQKENI. This CDR3 is 11 amino acids long. This CDR3 is CASSDAGLAFF. The CDR3 DNA follows: TGTGCCAGCTCCGACGCAGGCTTAGCTTTCTTT.

This sequence joins TRBV3-1 (or the pseudogene TRBV3-2) and TRBJ1-2; D unclear. Looked up from germline, CDR1 is LGHDT and CDR2 is YNNKEL (reference sequence). There are 13 residues in the CDR3. V shed 0 bases and J shed 3 bases, with 5 bases lying between them. CDR3 sequence reads: CASSQEVDYGYTF. The CDR3 DNA reads as TGTGCCAGCAGCCAAGAAGTAGACTATGGCTACACCTTC.

This clone occurred once. The chain carries TRBV29-1 and TRBJ1-1; D might be TRBD1 (5 bases). The CDR3 extends over 13 amino acids. In germline, CDR1 is SQVTM, CDR2 ANQGSEA. Deletions cut 2 bases from V and 1 base from J, with 8 bases between. As DNA, the CDR3 is TGCAGCGTTGAAAGGGGTGGGAACACTGAAGCTTTCTTT. Its protein is CSVERGGNTEAFF.

This clone was observed a few times. This chain uses TRBV5-5 with TRBJ1-1, with TRBD1 matching over 8 bases. This CDR3 spans 14 amino acids. Losses at the gene ends were 4 bases for V and 8 bases for J; bases not matched to a gene: 10. In germline, CDR1 is SGHKS, CDR2 YYEKEE (reference sequence). In DNA, the CDR3 is TGTGCCAGCAGCGGCCGGGACAGGAAACCAGAAGCTTTCTTT. Protein sequence: CASSGRDRKPEAFF.

As concerns this clone: An end of the junction does not agree with germline; a read error may underlie this. The chain combines TRBV7-9 with TRBJ2-5; D possibly corresponds to TRBD1 (6 bases). Per germline, CDR1 SEHNR and CDR2 FQNEAQ (reference sequence). The CDR3 contains 12 residues. CDR3 protein: CASSPDSHRPHF. DNA for the CDR3: TGTGCCAGCAGCCCGGACAGCCACCGTCCGCACTTC.

The gene calls are TRBV4-1 and TRBJ1-4, with D unclear. The V gene's germline CDR1 is MGHRA and CDR2 YSYEKL. V was trimmed by 6 bases and J by 4 bases, leaving 15 bases between them. The CDR3 length is 15 residues. CDR3 amino acids: CASRPEPTVNEKLFF. The CDR3 DNA reads as TGCGCCAGCAGACCGGAACCGACTGTTAATGAAAAACTGTTTTTT.

The genes are TRBV3-1 (or the pseudogene TRBV3-2) and TRBJ1-2; TRBD1 matches 7 bases. The V segment lost 3 bases and the J segment 7 bases; nucleotides outside the gene matches: 8. Germline V gene sequence: CDR1 LGHDT, CDR2 YNNKEL (reference sequence). This CDR3 is built from 14 residues. Here the CDR3 DNA reads TGTGCCAGCAGCCAGGGCACAGGGGATCGTGGCTACACCTTC. It translates to CASSQGTGDRGYTF.

This clone is a singleton in its sample. The chain carries TRBV11-2 and TRBJ2-2; perhaps TRBD1 as D (5 bases). Germline CDR1 reads SGHAT; CDR2 reads FQNNGV. V was trimmed by 6 bases and J by 6 bases, leaving 8 bases between them. The length of the CDR3 is 12 residues. The CDR3 reads CASRGVPGELFF. The DNA of the CDR3 is TGTGCCAGCAGAGGGGTCCCCGGGGAGCTGTTTTTT.

J is TRBJ2-7 and V is TRBV20-1; TRBD2 is a possible D gene (5 bases). V lost 4 bases and J 3 bases, leaving 7 bases between the germline ends. The CDR3 covers 11 residues. In germline, CDR1 is DFQATT, CDR2 SNEGSKA (reference sequence). CDR3 protein: CSATGDYEQYF. Written as DNA, the CDR3 is TGCAGTGCTACCGGGGACTACGAGCAGTACTTC.

The chain has TRBV7-3 and TRBJ1-1, with D uncertain. V lost 5 bases and J 10 bases, leaving 17 bases between the germline ends. Germline values: CDR1 SGHTA, CDR2 FQGTGA. The CDR3 runs 13 residues. In DNA form, the CDR3 reads TGTGCCAGCAGCCTCGGGTCCCGCGAGGGAGCTTTCTTT. Amino acids: CASSLGSREGAFF. Full variable domain (remainder filled in from reference TRBV7-3 and TRBJ1-1): GAGVSQTPSNKVTEKGKYVELRCDPISGHTALYWYRQSLGQGPEFLIYFQGTGAADDSGLPNDRFFAVRPEGSVSTLKIQRTERGDSAVYLCASSLGSREGAFFGQGTRLTVV.

This clone has more than one count but fewer than ten. The J gene is TRBJ2-3, the V gene TRBV6-4; TRBD2 aligns across 9 bases. Germline CDR1 is MRHNA and CDR2 is SNTAGT. Losses at the gene ends were 0 bases for V and 2 bases for J; bases not matched to a gene: 3. This CDR3 spans 16 amino acids. The CDR3: CASSDSAGGPTDTQYF. CDR3 bases: TGTGCCAGCAGTGACTCGGCGGGGGGGCCCACAGATACGCAGTATTTT.

Comments on this clone: Mismatch with germline at one junction end may stem from a read error. This rearrangement joins TRBV6-5 to TRBJ1-3; 9 bases are shared with TRBD1. The length of the CDR3 is 15 residues. Germline lookup yields CDR1 MNHEY and CDR2 SVGAGI. CDR3 residues: CASGYRGRSGNTIYF. The CDR3 nucleotides are TGTGCCAGCGGTTACAGGGGGCGTTCTGGAAACACCATATATTTT.

The chain joins TRBV2 to TRBJ1-4; D remains unclear. V shed 3 bases and J shed 8 bases, with 7 bases lying between them. CDR1 and CDR2 (germline): SNHLY, FYNNEI. CDR3 length: 12 residues. The CDR3 DNA reads as TGTGCCAGCAGTGACATACAGGAAAAACTGTTTTTT. Its translation is CASSDIQEKLFF.

V is TRBV4-2 and J is TRBJ1-5; 9 bases line up with TRBD1. After removal of 3 bases from V and 3 bases from J, the junction contained 3 bases not matched to a gene. Germline assignment: CDR1 LGHNA and CDR2 YNFKEQ. The CDR3 consists of 15 residues. The CDR3 nucleotides read TGTGCCAGCAGCCAGGGGACAGGGATCAATCAGCCCCAGCATTTT. Protein sequence: CASSQGTGINQPQHF.

This clone has just one count. This chain links TRBV5-1 with TRBJ2-1, with TRBD1 matching over 7 bases. The CDR3 is 14 amino acids. Trimming cost V 4 bases and J 5 bases; bases outside gene matches: 6. Germline CDR1 is SGHRS and CDR2 is YFSETQ. The CDR3 DNA reads TGCGCCAGCAGCGCCGGGACAGCCAACAATGAGCAGTTCTTC. This codes for CASSAGTANNEQFF.

In this sample, this clone turned up once. J is TRBJ2-1 and V is TRBV4-1; the D is unclear. V was cut by 1 base and J by 6 bases, with 13 bases left in between. This CDR3 has 15 amino acids. The germline V gene has CDR1 MGHRA and CDR2 YSYEKL. CDR3 in DNA: TGCGCCAGCAGCCAAGTCTTTTCGAACAGCAATGAGCAGTTCTTC. It encodes CASSQVFSNSNEQFF.

The chain has TRBV25-1 and TRBJ1-2, with D uncertain. Trimming took 1 base from V and 1 from J, leaving 7 bases between them. The CDR3 covers 14 residues. The V gene's germline CDR1 is MGHDK and CDR2 SYGVNS. CDR3 sequence (DNA): TGTGCCAGCAGTGAATTGAATAGTAACTATGGCTACACCTTC. Translated: CASSELNSNYGYTF.

This sequence joins TRBV27 and TRBJ2-7, with D possibly TRBD1 on 6 matching bases. CDR1 and CDR2 (germline): MNHEY, SMNVEV (reference sequence). Trimming shortened V by 1 base and J by 6 bases, and 13 bases separated the two germline ends. The CDR3 contains 14 residues. The CDR3 DNA sequence: TGTGCCAGCAGTTTATTGTCAGGGGTAGGCGAGCAGTACTTC. Protein: CASSLLSGVGEQYF.

This chain connects TRBV18 to TRBJ2-2, with 7 bases aligning to TRBD2. The CDR3 has 16 residues. Per germline, CDR1 KGHSH and CDR2 LQKENI. Trimming removed 4 bases from V and 2 bases from J; junction bases left unmatched: 7. The CDR3 DNA reads TGTGCCAGCTCACTCAACGGGGGGTCAAACACCGGGGAGCTGTTTTTT. Translated, it gives CASSLNGGSNTGELFF.

This clone turned up a few times. The rearrangement links TRBV6-2 or TRBV6-3 to TRBJ1-5; D gene unclear. Trimming removed 2 bases at V and 4 bases at J, with 3 bases between. The CDR3 sequence is 12 residues long. CDR1 MNHEY and CDR2 SVGEGT come from the germline V gene. This chain's CDR3 is CASSYTNQPQHF. The CDR3 region has the DNA TGTGCCAGCAGTTACACTAATCAGCCCCAGCATTTT.

The V gene is TRBV29-1, the J gene TRBJ1-5; D possibly corresponds to TRBD1 (6 bases). This CDR3 has 12 amino acids. The V gene lost 7 bases and the J gene lost 4 bases, with 11 bases spanning the gap. Germline V gives CDR1 SQVTM, CDR2 ANQGSEA. CDR3 nucleotides: TGCAGCGCTGGACAGAATAATCAGCCCCAGCATTTT. Its translation is CSAGQNNQPQHF.

This rearrangement joins TRBV19 to TRBJ1-1; maybe TRBD1 (6 bases). This CDR3 is built from 13 residues. Germline V gene data show CDR1 as LNHDA and CDR2 as SQIVND (reference sequence). The V end lost 6 bases, the J end lost 2 bases, and 10 bases lay between the germline ends. The chain's CDR3 is CASSKGVNTEAFF. CDR3 DNA: TGTGCCAGTAGCAAGGGGGTAAACACTGAAGCTTTCTTT.

This chain links TRBV7-9 with TRBJ1-2; D uncertain. The CDR3 loop spans 13 amino acids. Per germline, CDR1 SEHNR and CDR2 FQNEAQ (reference sequence). Trimming shortened V by 3 bases and J by 6 bases, and 11 bases separated the two germline ends. CDR3 residues: CASSFDPRNGYTF. The CDR3 coding sequence is TGTGCCAGCAGCTTCGACCCTAGGAATGGCTACACCTTC.

V gene TRBV7-3 combines with J gene TRBJ1-1; 7 bases are shared with TRBD1. Germline V lookup: CDR1 SGHTA, CDR2 FQGTGA. With 5 bases clipped from V and 4 bases from J, the junction kept 7 bases outside the gene matches. The CDR3 loop spans 14 amino acids. CDR3 nucleotide sequence: TGTGCCAGCAGCCCAAGACAGGGATCCACTGAAGCTTTCTTT. Encoded protein: CASSPRQGSTEAFF.

The CDR3 nucleotides read TGTGCCAGTTGCATCGGGGACAGGCGCACAGATACGCAGTATTTT. It specifies CASCIGDRRTDTQYF. The J gene is TRBJ2-3, the V gene TRBV19, with 8 bases identical to TRBD1. The CDR3 covers 15 residues. J lost 1 base, V lost 8 bases, and 8 bases had no gene match. The germline CDR1 and CDR2 sequences are LNHDA and SQIVND (reference sequence).

V and J are TRBV18 and TRBJ1-3; D is unresolved. Trimming left V 6 bases short and J 4 bases short, with 25 bases between. The CDR3 loop spans 18 amino acids. The germline CDR1 and CDR2 sequences are KGHSH and LQKENI. The CDR3 nucleotides are TGTGCCAGCTCGCACGAGGAGCATTCCTTCTTTCGCGGAAACACCATATATTTT. It codes for CASSHEEHSFFRGNTIYF.

This clone was seen just once. V is TRBV6-6 and J is TRBJ1-2; no firm D call. The CDR3 length is 14 residues. V gave up 2 bases and J gave up 3 bases, with 10 bases separating them. The V gene's germline CDR1 is MNHNY and CDR2 SVGAGI (reference sequence). As DNA, the CDR3 is TGTGCCAGCAGTTACGGTCGGACTGACTATGGCTACACCTTC. Translated, it gives CASSYGRTDYGYTF.